Below are 18 T cell receptor beta chains sequenced from a single sample in a study of blood T cell repertoires in COVID-19. The repertoire was sequenced with immunoSEQ multiplex PCR; TCRdb's copy has only in-frame clones and lacks some. The table lists roughly 200,000 clones, 80% to 90% of them singletons, with roughly 11% in the top ten. The sample consisted of peripheral blood. These TCRs come from a human donor with active or convalescent COVID-19. The donor label of this sample is uncertain.

A few counts support this clone. This sequence joins TRBV7-9 and TRBJ2-1; 11 bases are a match to TRBD2. The CDR3 sequence is 15 residues long. Trimming took 1 base from V and 8 from J; bases not matched to a gene: 4. Germline CDR1 and CDR2: SEHNR and FQNEAQ (reference sequence). The CDR3 DNA is TGTGCCAGCAGCTTAGGACTAGCGGGGTTAGATGAGCAGTTCTTC. It yields the protein CASSLGLAGLDEQFF.

This chain connects TRBV7-2 to TRBJ2-6, with D unresolved. CDR1 is SGHTA and CDR2 is FQGNSA in the germline V gene. The CDR3 consists of 14 residues. V dropped 3 bases and J dropped 0 bases, with 3 bases sitting between them. The CDR3 nucleotides are TGTGCCAGCAGCTTTATCTCTGGGGCCAACGTCCTGACTTTC. Translating it yields CASSFISGANVLTF.

The chain couples TRBV4-2 to TRBJ2-5; 8 bases map to TRBD2. This CDR3 is 16 amino acids long. After removal of 4 bases from V and 1 base from J, the junction contained 8 bases not matched to a gene. Germline CDR1 reads LGHNA; CDR2 reads YNFKEQ. The DNA for the CDR3 is TGTGCCAGCAGCCTTGGGGGCGGGGGGACCCAAGAGACCCAGTACTTC. Translated: CASSLGGGGTQETQYF.

This chain links TRBV19 with TRBJ2-7; possibly TRBD1 for D (6 bases). Germline CDR1 and CDR2: LNHDA and SQIVND (reference sequence). V lost 2 bases and J 0 bases, leaving 11 bases between the germline ends. This CDR3 has 15 residues. This CDR3 reads CASSISQGSSYEQYF. The CDR3 nucleotides are TGTGCCAGTAGTATATCGCAGGGGTCCTCCTACGAGCAGTACTTC.

This rearrangement joins TRBV28 to TRBJ1-4, with D possibly matching TRBD1 (5 bases). Between the trimmed V and J ends, which lost 2 bases and 8 bases, there was a span of 15 bases. Germline V CDR1 and CDR2: MDHEN, SYDVKM. This CDR3 has 15 residues. In DNA form, the CDR3 reads TGTGCCAGCAGTTTAATCGGGGGAGCGGGGGAAAAACTGTTTTTT. Protein sequence: CASSLIGGAGEKLFF. The full variable domain, its missing parts supplied by reference TRBV28 and TRBJ1-4, is DVKVTQSSRYLVKRTGEKVFLECVQDMDHENMFWYRQDPGLGLRLIYFSYDVKMKEKGDIPEGYSVSREKKERFSLILESASTNQTSMYLCASSLIGGAGEKLFFGSGTQLSVL.

The chain uses TRBV28 and TRBJ1-1, with 7 bases lining up with TRBD1. The CDR3 length is 15 residues. CDR1 is MDHEN, CDR2 SYDVKM, per germline. Unmatched junction bases numbered 8, after V lost 6 bases and J lost 1 base. CDR3 nucleotides: TGTGCCAGCAGGCGGTACAGGGGTGCGAACACTGAAGCTTTCTTT. Translating it yields CASRRYRGANTEAFF.

V is TRBV6-1 and J is TRBJ2-5, with D possibly TRBD1 on 6 matching bases. The CDR3 is 15 residues long. Germline values: CDR1 MNHNS, CDR2 SASEGT. Trimming took 2 bases from V and 5 from J, leaving 15 bases between them. CDR3 amino acids: CASSEITGKRETQYF. The CDR3 DNA reads TGTGCCAGCAGTGAAATCACAGGGAAGCGGGAGACCCAGTACTTC.

J is TRBJ2-1 and V is TRBV5-1; D not resolved. V was clipped by 8 bases and J by 4 bases, with 16 bases between them. Germline-derived CDR1 and CDR2 are SGHRS and YFSETQ. The CDR3 is made up of 14 amino acids. CDR3: CASKVSGGYNEQFF. CDR3 bases: TGCGCCAGTAAGGTTTCCGGCGGTTACAATGAGCAGTTCTTC.

The rearrangement uses TRBV27 and TRBJ2-7; TRBD2 matches 8 bases. Looked up from germline, CDR1 is MNHEY and CDR2 is SMNVEV (reference sequence). Losses at the gene ends were 5 bases for V and 3 bases for J; bases not matched to a gene: 9. This CDR3 spans 15 amino acids. DNA of the CDR3: TGTGCCAGCAGTACTTTAGCGGGGCTCCACTACGAGCAGTACTTC. It is translated as CASSTLAGLHYEQYF.

This clone was seen just once. The chain links TRBV12-5 to TRBJ2-7; a possible D gene is TRBD1 (5 bases). The V and J ends lost 8 bases and 3 bases respectively, with 20 bases between them. CDR1 is LGHNT, CDR2 FRNRAP, per germline. The CDR3 runs to 15 residues. The CDR3 region has the DNA TGTGCTAGTCTCAAAGGGGCCGTCACCCTCTACGAGCAGTACTTC. Translation gives CASLKGAVTLYEQYF.

The chain joins TRBV29-1 to TRBJ1-5; possibly TRBD1 for D (5 bases). The CDR3 contains 13 residues. CDR1 and CDR2 (germline): SQVTM, ANQGSEA. V was trimmed by 3 bases and J by 2 bases, leaving 8 bases between them. The CDR3 DNA reads TGCAGCGTTGACCAGGGTGGCAATCAGCCCCAGCATTTT. Its protein product is CSVDQGGNQPQHF.

The sample holds one count of this clone. This sequence joins TRBV28 and TRBJ1-3; 7 positions match TRBD1. The CDR3 length is 15 residues. Germline V CDR1 and CDR2: MDHEN, SYDVKM. Trimming cost V 6 bases and J 0 bases; bases outside gene matches: 5. The CDR3 here is CASSHDRASGNTIYF. The CDR3 DNA is TGTGCCAGCAGCCATGACAGGGCCTCTGGAAACACCATATATTTT.

The chain employs TRBV5-1 and TRBJ2-7; no reliable D call. V shed 3 bases and J shed 7 bases, with 11 bases lying between them. Germline V gives CDR1 SGHRS, CDR2 YFSETQ. This CDR3 is built from 12 residues. The CDR3 DNA sequence: TGCGCCAGCAGCTCCCCTCTAAATGAGCAGTACTTC. This encodes CASSSPLNEQYF. Together with reference TRBV5-1 and TRBJ2-7, the CDR3 gives the full variable domain: KAGVTQTPRYLIKTRGQQVTLSCSPISGHRSVSWYQQTPGQGLQFLFEYFSETQRNKGNFPGRFSGRQFSNSRSEMNVSTLELGDSALYLCASSSPLNEQYFGPGTRLTVT.

V is TRBV10-3 and J is TRBJ1-6; 7 nucleotides align to TRBD1. With 6 bases clipped from V and 9 bases from J, the junction kept 8 bases outside the gene matches. Germline V lookup: CDR1 ENHRY, CDR2 SYGVKD. There are 14 residues in the CDR3. The CDR3 loop is CAIRTTGLTSPLHF. CDR3 bases: TGTGCCATCAGAACGACAGGGTTGACTTCACCCCTCCACTTT.

This chain uses TRBV11-2 with TRBJ2-7, with a possible D match to TRBD1 (6 bases). The germline V and J ends were trimmed by 2 bases and 5 bases, with 7 bases remaining between them. Looked up from germline, CDR1 is SGHAT and CDR2 is FQNNGV. The CDR3 is 12 amino acids. In DNA, the CDR3 is TGTGCCAGCAGCTTAAACAGGGACGAGCAGTACTTC. Its translation is CASSLNRDEQYF.

V gene TRBV11-2 combines with J gene TRBJ2-1; D ambiguous. Germline values: CDR1 SGHAT, CDR2 FQNNGV. The CDR3 has 16 amino acids. Trimming stripped 2 bases from V and 4 bases from J, with 15 bases between. Here the CDR3 reads CASSLLAPNTYNEQFF. The CDR3 coding sequence is TGTGCCAGCAGCTTATTAGCCCCCAATACATACAATGAGCAGTTCTTC.

V usage is TRBV7-2 and J usage is TRBJ1-4; 9 nucleotides agree with TRBD1. V lost 1 base to trimming and J lost 8 bases; unmatched junction nucleotides: 5. The CDR3 consists of 15 residues. Germline CDR1 is SGHTA and CDR2 is FQGNSA. This chain's CDR3 is CASSLEQGAWEKLFF. DNA for the CDR3: TGTGCCAGCAGCTTAGAACAGGGGGCTTGGGAAAAACTGTTTTTT.

The chain recombines TRBV5-6 with TRBJ1-5; TRBD1 might be the D (6 bases). From germline, CDR1 is SGHDT and CDR2 YYEEEE. This CDR3 comprises 14 residues. V lost 2 bases and J lost 7, with 13 bases in between. This chain's CDR3 is CASSFRGARQPQHF. CDR3 nucleotides: TGTGCCAGCAGCTTCCGGGGGGCGCGACAGCCCCAGCATTTT.